This T cell receptor (beta chain) comes out of a study of shared clonotypes between healthy human individuals. The table came from immunoSEQ multiplex PCR; TCRdb's copy has only in-frame clones and leaves some out. The sample carries some 2.1 million clones, about 94% recorded once. Positive CCR7 selection of CD45RO-negative cells yielded the naive CD8 cells, and terminally differentiated effector memory CD45RA+ cells were excluded. All donors were healthy HIV-negative adults lacking recent acute infections or vaccinations. Trimming cost V 0 bases and J 3 bases; bases outside gene matches: 5. Germline CDR1 ENHRY, CDR2 SYGVKD. The CDR3 consists of 17 residues. With respect to this clone: Its antigen is undetermined.

Findings and caveats of the study: The study found roughly 5% of naive CD4 clonotypes shared across a handful of donors.

The clonotype originates from a man between 18 and 35 years old in good health. The chain couples TRBV10-3 to TRBJ2-1; 10 nucleotides match TRBD2. The sequenced material came from naive CD8+ T cells sorted from blood. This CDR3 is CAISESSGTSVYNEQFF. CDR3 bases: TGTGCCATCAGTGAGTCCTCCGGGACTAGCGTCTACAATGAGCAGTTCTTC.